These T cell receptor beta chains were read from a single sample in a study of T cell responses to AZD1222 COVID-19 vaccine. Using immunoSEQ multiplex PCR, the repertoire was profiled, and TCRdb retains in-frame clones only, with some absent. The sample has 90,000 to 95,000 clones, under 90% seen once. The source material was peripheral blood, sampled on day 0 of AZD1222 vaccination. These receptors were obtained from an adult in good health. Both conserved end residues are part of each CDR3. Each record gives: J gene, V gene, D gene, clone size, CDR3 protein, CDR3 DNA. The D gene is left open where the match is weak. The listing skips clone size in some rows; elsewhere it reads once, few, many or a size class.

j_call: TRBJ1-5
v_call: TRBV7-2
d_call: .
clone_size: .
cdr3_aa: CASSFSGARNQPQHF
cdr3_nt: TGTGCCAGCAGCTTTTCAGGGGCTCGCAATCAGCCCCAGCATTTT

j_call: TRBJ2-7
v_call: TRBV5-4
d_call: .
clone_size: .
cdr3_aa: CASSRDRSSYEQYF
cdr3_nt: TGTGCCAGCAGCCGCGACAGGAGCTCCTACGAGCAGTACTTC

j_call: TRBJ1-2
v_call: TRBV3-1/TRBV3-2
d_call: .
clone_size: .
cdr3_aa: CASSQATGPYGYTF
cdr3_nt: TGTGCCAGCAGCCAAGCTACAGGGCCCTATGGCTACACCTTC

j_call: TRBJ2-3
v_call: TRBV11-3
d_call: .
clone_size: .
cdr3_aa: CASKGMGTDTQYF
cdr3_nt: TGTGCCAGCAAGGGGATGGGCACAGATACGCAGTATTTT

j_call: TRBJ1-1
v_call: TRBV27
d_call: TRBD1
clone_size: once
cdr3_aa: CASSILQGTEAFF
cdr3_nt: TGTGCCAGCAGTATACTACAGGGGACTGAAGCTTTCTTT

j_call: TRBJ1-1
v_call: TRBV10-3
d_call: .
clone_size: .
cdr3_aa: CAISADRIFEAFF
cdr3_nt: TGTGCCATCAGCGCGGACAGAATTTTTGAAGCTTTCTTT

j_call: TRBJ1-2
v_call: TRBV4-2
d_call: .
clone_size: .
cdr3_aa: CASSQDGQNYGYTF
cdr3_nt: TGTGCCAGCAGCCAAGACGGGCAGAACTATGGCTACACCTTC

j_call: TRBJ1-3
v_call: TRBV15
d_call: TRBD1
clone_size: .
cdr3_aa: CATSRYRDRGSSSGNTIYF
cdr3_nt: TGTGCCACCAGCAGGTACCGGGACAGGGGCTCCTCCTCTGGAAACACCATATATTTT

j_call: TRBJ2-6
v_call: TRBV5-1
d_call: .
clone_size: .
cdr3_aa: CASSLAPGLVGGANVLTF
cdr3_nt: TGCGCCAGCAGCTTGGCCCCAGGCCTAGTAGGGGGGGCCAACGTCCTGACTTTC

j_call: TRBJ2-1
v_call: TRBV11-3
d_call: .
clone_size: .
cdr3_aa: CASSLVGGVSNEQFF
cdr3_nt: TGTGCCAGCAGCTTAGTAGGGGGGGTATCGAATGAGCAGTTCTTC

j_call: TRBJ1-1
v_call: TRBV7-3
d_call: TRBD1
clone_size: .
cdr3_aa: CASSPATGKITEAFF
cdr3_nt: TGTGCCAGCAGCCCGGCGACAGGGAAGATCACTGAAGCTTTCTTT

j_call: TRBJ1-1
v_call: TRBV14
d_call: .
clone_size: few
cdr3_aa: CASSHNDWNTEAFF
cdr3_nt: TGTGCCAGCAGTCATAATGATTGGAACACTGAAGCTTTCTTT

j_call: TRBJ1-1
v_call: TRBV5-1
d_call: .
clone_size: .
cdr3_aa: CASRFQNTEAFF
cdr3_nt: TGCGCCAGCAGGTTCCAGAACACTGAAGCTTTCTTT

j_call: TRBJ1-1
v_call: TRBV6-5
d_call: .
clone_size: .
cdr3_aa: CASSYGGTEAFF
cdr3_nt: TGTGCCAGCAGCTACGGGGGGACTGAAGCTTTCTTT

j_call: TRBJ2-7
v_call: TRBV13
d_call: TRBD1
clone_size: once
cdr3_aa: CASSFGPGQGYEQYF
cdr3_nt: TGTGCCAGCAGCTTCGGACCGGGACAGGGTTACGAGCAGTACTTC

j_call: TRBJ1-1
v_call: TRBV4-1
d_call: .
clone_size: few
cdr3_aa: CASSGTQNTEAFF
cdr3_nt: TGCGCCAGCAGCGGGACTCAGAACACTGAAGCTTTCTTT

j_call: TRBJ2-5
v_call: TRBV3-1/TRBV3-2
d_call: .
clone_size: .
cdr3_aa: CASSHASVLETQYF
cdr3_nt: TGTGCCAGCAGCCACGCTAGCGTTCTAGAGACCCAGTACTTC

j_call: TRBJ2-1
v_call: TRBV4-2
d_call: TRBD2
clone_size: .
cdr3_aa: CASSQASGGPSYNEQFF
cdr3_nt: TGTGCCAGCAGCCAGGCTAGCGGGGGGCCCTCCTACAATGAGCAGTTCTTC

j_call: TRBJ2-2
v_call: TRBV27
d_call: TRBD2
clone_size: .
cdr3_aa: CASSLRREREGLTGELFF
cdr3_nt: TGTGCCAGCAGTCTCAGGAGGGAGCGGGAGGGCCTCACCGGGGAGCTGTTTTTT

j_call: TRBJ2-7
v_call: TRBV5-6
d_call: .
clone_size: .
cdr3_aa: CASSQGRGKQYF
cdr3_nt: TGTGCCAGCAGCCAAGGACGGGGGAAGCAGTACTTC

j_call: TRBJ2-7
v_call: TRBV6-1
d_call: .
clone_size: once
cdr3_aa: CASSDQGRGSYEQYF
cdr3_nt: TGTGCCAGCAGTGACCAGGGAAGGGGTTCCTACGAGCAGTACTTC

j_call: TRBJ2-2
v_call: TRBV28
d_call: .
clone_size: .
cdr3_aa: CASSTPPMPGELFF
cdr3_nt: TGTGCCAGCAGCACCCCACCGATGCCCGGGGAGCTGTTTTTT